The rows below give T cell receptor delta chains drawn from one sample of a study of Vδ1+ human thymocytes. TCRdb called clones from the multiplex PCR reads again using CATT. Of roughly 55,000 delta-chain clones in the sample, more than 15% were seen once. Sequenced input: Vdelta1+ gamma-delta thymocytes from the thymus. The receptors here all came from a boy in the first two years of life who had congenital heart surgery. Both conserved end residues are part of each CDR3. A D gene is named only where the DNA matches it firmly. Part of the rows lack a size; the others show once, few, many or a class for expanded clones.

d_gene: -
abundance: few
v_gene: TRDV2
j_gene: TRDJ1
CDR3nt: TGTGCCTGTGACGAGGGACCACTCGACCGGATATGGAAACTCATCTTT
CDR3aa: CACDEGPLDRIWKLIF

d_gene: TRDD3
abundance: few
v_gene: TRDV1
j_gene: TRDJ1
CDR3nt: TGTGCTCTTGGGGAACGGAGAGGGGATACGCGAGGGGTGGAACTCATCTTT
CDR3aa: CALGERRGDTRGVELIF

d_gene: TRDD3
abundance: few
v_gene: TRDV1
j_gene: TRDJ1
CDR3nt: TGTGCTCTTGGGGAGACACTTCCTACGTTAGTCTGGGGGATAGGAGCCGATAAACTCATCTTT
CDR3aa: CALGETLPTLVWGIGADKLIF

d_gene: -
abundance: few
v_gene: TRDV1
j_gene: TRDJ1
CDR3nt: TGTGCTCTTGGGGAAACCCTTCCTAATGGCTGGGGGATTGAAGGTAAACTCATCTTT
CDR3aa: CALGETLPNGWGIEGKLIF

d_gene: TRDD3
abundance: -
v_gene: TRDV1
j_gene: TRDJ1
CDR3nt: TGTGCTCCTGGGGAACAGGAGGGTCCTTCTTCACCAACCTGGGGGATATGCGATAAACTCATCTTT
CDR3aa: CAPGEQEGPSSPTWGICDKLIF

d_gene: -
abundance: -
v_gene: TRDV1
j_gene: TRDJ1
CDR3nt: TGTGCTCTTGGGGAACCTTCGAAGGAGGACACCGATAAACTCATCTTT
CDR3aa: CALGEPSKEDTDKLIF

d_gene: -
abundance: few
v_gene: TRDV1
j_gene: TRDJ1
CDR3nt: TGTGCTCTTGGGGAATTGGACTCCCCGAAATACACCGATAAACTCATCTTT
CDR3aa: CALGELDSPKYTDKLIF

d_gene: TRDD3
abundance: -
v_gene: TRDV1
j_gene: TRDJ1
CDR3nt: TGTGCTCTTGGGGAACTATGTGGCCCGCGACTCGCTGGGGGATATAGGAAACTCATCTTT
CDR3aa: CALGELCGPRLAGGYRKLIF

d_gene: -
abundance: few
v_gene: TRDV1
j_gene: TRDJ1
CDR3nt: TGTGCTCTTGGGGAACGTCTCCTACGAGGCTCTTCTCCTCACGGAATGTACACCGATAAACTCATCTTT
CDR3aa: CALGERLLRGSSPHGMYTDKLIF

d_gene: -
abundance: few
v_gene: TRDV1
j_gene: TRDJ1
CDR3nt: TGTGCTCTTGGGGAACTCTGTCCATTTTTACCCGATAAACTCATCTTT
CDR3aa: CALGELCPFLPDKLIF

d_gene: TRDD2
abundance: -
v_gene: TRDV1
j_gene: TRDJ1
CDR3nt: TGTGCTCTTGGGGAAGGCCTTCCTACGCCCCTGGGGAACGATAAACTCATCTTT
CDR3aa: CALGEGLPTPLGNDKLIF

d_gene: TRDD3
abundance: -
v_gene: TRDV1
j_gene: TRDJ1
CDR3nt: TGTGCTCTTGGGGAACTGACCTCCTTCCTTTCGTACTGGGGGATACCATGTCCCGATAAACTCATCTTT
CDR3aa: CALGELTSFLSYWGIPCPDKLIF

d_gene: TRDD3
abundance: few
v_gene: TRDV1
j_gene: TRDJ1
CDR3nt: TGTGCTCTTGGGGAACGGTGGCGTACTGGGGGTAAACTCATCTTT
CDR3aa: CALGERWRTGGKLIF

d_gene: -
abundance: -
v_gene: TRDV1
j_gene: TRDJ1
CDR3nt: TGTGCTCTTGGGGACCGGGGGTTTCCGTACACCGATAAACTCATCTTT
CDR3aa: CALGDRGFPYTDKLIF

d_gene: -
abundance: few
v_gene: TRDV1
j_gene: TRDJ1
CDR3nt: TGTGCTCTTGGGGAACTGGCCGCCTGGTTTACCGATAAACTCATCTTT
CDR3aa: CALGELAAWFTDKLIF

d_gene: TRDD3
abundance: few
v_gene: TRDV1
j_gene: TRDJ1
CDR3nt: TGTGCTCTTGGGGCTAACCCCGAATCTACGGTTGCGGTACTGGGGGATACCGATAAACTCATCTTT
CDR3aa: CALGANPESTVAVLGDTDKLIF

d_gene: TRDD3
abundance: -
v_gene: TRDV1
j_gene: TRDJ1
CDR3nt: TGTGCTCTTGGGTCCATACACTTCAGGCCGAACTGGGGGACCACCTGCGATAAACTCATCTTT
CDR3aa: CALGSIHFRPNWGTTCDKLIF

d_gene: TRDD3
abundance: few
v_gene: TRDV1
j_gene: TRDJ1
CDR3nt: TGTGCTCTTGGGGAACTATCCAGGGGTGGGGGATACTGGACCGATAAACTCATCTTT
CDR3aa: CALGELSRGGGYWTDKLIF

d_gene: -
abundance: -
v_gene: TRDV1
j_gene: TRDJ1
CDR3nt: TGTGCTCTTGGGGAACGATTAATGTACACCGATAAACTCATCTTT
CDR3aa: CALGERLMYTDKLIF

d_gene: -
abundance: -
v_gene: TRDV1
j_gene: TRDJ1
CDR3nt: TGTGCTCTTGGGGAAGCCGGGAAAGTCCTACTCTGGGGGGCTAACACCGATAAACTCATCTTT
CDR3aa: CALGEAGKVLLWGANTDKLIF